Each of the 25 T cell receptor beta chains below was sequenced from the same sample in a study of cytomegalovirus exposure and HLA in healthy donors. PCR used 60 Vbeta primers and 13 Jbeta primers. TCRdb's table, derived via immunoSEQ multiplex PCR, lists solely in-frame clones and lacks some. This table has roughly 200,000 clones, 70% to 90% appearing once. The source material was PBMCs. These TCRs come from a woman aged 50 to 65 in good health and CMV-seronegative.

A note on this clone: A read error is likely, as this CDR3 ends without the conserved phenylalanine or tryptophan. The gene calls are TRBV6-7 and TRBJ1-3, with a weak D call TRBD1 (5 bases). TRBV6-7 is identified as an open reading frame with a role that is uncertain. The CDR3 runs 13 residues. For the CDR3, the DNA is TGTGGGGGGGACGTAGGCTCTGGAAACACCATATATTCT. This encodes CGGDVGSGNTIYS.

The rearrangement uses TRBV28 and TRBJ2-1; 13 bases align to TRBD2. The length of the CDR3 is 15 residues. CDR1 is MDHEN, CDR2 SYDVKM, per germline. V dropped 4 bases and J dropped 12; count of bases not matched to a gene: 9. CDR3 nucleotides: TGTGCCAGCAGTTGGACTAGCGGGGGTTCTCAGGGGCAGTTCTTC. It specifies CASSWTSGGSQGQFF. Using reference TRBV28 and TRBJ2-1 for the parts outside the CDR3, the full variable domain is DVKVTQSSRYLVKRTGEKVFLECVQDMDHENMFWYRQDPGLGLRLIYFSYDVKMKEKGDIPEGYSVSREKKERFSLILESASTNQTSMYLCASSWTSGGSQGQFFGPGTRLTVL.

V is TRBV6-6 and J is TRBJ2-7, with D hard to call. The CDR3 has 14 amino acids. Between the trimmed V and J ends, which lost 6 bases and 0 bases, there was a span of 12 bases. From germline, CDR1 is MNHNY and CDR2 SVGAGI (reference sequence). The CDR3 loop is CASSLPGSSYEQYF. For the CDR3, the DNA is TGTGCCAGCAGCCTTCCGGGTAGCTCCTACGAGCAGTACTTC.

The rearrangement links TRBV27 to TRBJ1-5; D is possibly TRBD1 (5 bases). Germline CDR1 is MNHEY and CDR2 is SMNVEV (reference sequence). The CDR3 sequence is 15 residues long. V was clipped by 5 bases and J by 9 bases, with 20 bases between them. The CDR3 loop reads CASSPTGQGLGPQHF. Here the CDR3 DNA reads TGTGCCAGCAGTCCAACTGGGCAGGGCTTAGGGCCCCAGCATTTT.

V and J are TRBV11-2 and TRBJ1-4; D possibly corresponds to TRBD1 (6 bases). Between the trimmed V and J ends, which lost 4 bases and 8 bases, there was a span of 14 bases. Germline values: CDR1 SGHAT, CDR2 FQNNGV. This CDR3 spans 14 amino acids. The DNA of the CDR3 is TGTGCCAGCAGCTCCCAATTGACAGGAGAAAAACTGTTTTTT. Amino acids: CASSSQLTGEKLFF.

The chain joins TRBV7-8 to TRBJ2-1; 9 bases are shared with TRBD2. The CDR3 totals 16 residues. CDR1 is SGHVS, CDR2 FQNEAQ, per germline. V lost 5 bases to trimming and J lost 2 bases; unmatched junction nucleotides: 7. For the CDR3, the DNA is TGTGCCAGCAGCCTTAGCGGGAGCAGAGCCTACAATGAGCAGTTCTTC. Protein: CASSLSGSRAYNEQFF.

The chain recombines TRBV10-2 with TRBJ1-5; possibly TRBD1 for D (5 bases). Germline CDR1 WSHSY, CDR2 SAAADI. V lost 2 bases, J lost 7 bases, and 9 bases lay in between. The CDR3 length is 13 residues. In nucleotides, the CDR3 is TGCGCCAGCAGTGAGCAGGGAGGACAGCCCCAGCATTTT. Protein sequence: CASSEQGGQPQHF.

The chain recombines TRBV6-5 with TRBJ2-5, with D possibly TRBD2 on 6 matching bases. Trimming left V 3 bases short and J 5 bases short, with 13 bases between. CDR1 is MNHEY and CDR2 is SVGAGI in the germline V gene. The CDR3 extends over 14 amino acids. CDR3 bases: TGTGCCAGCAGTTATTTGGGAGGAGGGGAGACCCAGTACTTC. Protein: CASSYLGGGETQYF.

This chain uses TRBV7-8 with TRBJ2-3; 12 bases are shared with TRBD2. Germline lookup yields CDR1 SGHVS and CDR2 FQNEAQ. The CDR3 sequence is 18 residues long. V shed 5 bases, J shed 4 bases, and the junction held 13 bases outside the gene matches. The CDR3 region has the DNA TGTGCCAGCAGCCGGACACCCCCGACTAGCGGGAGCCCAGATACGCAGTATTTT. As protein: CASSRTPPTSGSPDTQYF.

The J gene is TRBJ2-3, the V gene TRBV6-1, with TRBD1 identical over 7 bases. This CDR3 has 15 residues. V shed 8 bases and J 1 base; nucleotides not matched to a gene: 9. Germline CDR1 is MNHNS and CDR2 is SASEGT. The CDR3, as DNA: TGTGCCAGCTCTTTAACAGGGGTGCGCACAGATACGCAGTATTTT. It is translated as CASSLTGVRTDTQYF.

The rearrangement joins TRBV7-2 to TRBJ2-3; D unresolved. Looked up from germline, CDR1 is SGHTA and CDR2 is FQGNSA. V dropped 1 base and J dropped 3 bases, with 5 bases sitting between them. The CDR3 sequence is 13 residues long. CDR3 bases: TGTGCCAGCAGCTTAGGGCAGACAGATACGCAGTATTTT. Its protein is CASSLGQTDTQYF.

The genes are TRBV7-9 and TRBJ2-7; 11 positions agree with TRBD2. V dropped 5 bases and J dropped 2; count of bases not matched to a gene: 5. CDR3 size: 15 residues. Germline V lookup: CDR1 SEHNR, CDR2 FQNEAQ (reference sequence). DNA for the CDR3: TGTGCCAGCAGCACCGGACTAGCGGGTCCCTACGAGCAGTACTTC. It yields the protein CASSTGLAGPYEQYF.

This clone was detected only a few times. The CDR3 DNA sequence: TGTGCCAGCAGCTCTCCGGTCACAGATACGCAGTATTTT. Translation: CASSSPVTDTQYF. This rearrangement joins TRBV11-1 to TRBJ2-3; D gene uncertain. V was pared by 4 bases and J by 2 bases, with 7 bases between. Per germline, CDR1 SGHAT and CDR2 FQDESV (reference sequence). The CDR3 length is 13 residues.

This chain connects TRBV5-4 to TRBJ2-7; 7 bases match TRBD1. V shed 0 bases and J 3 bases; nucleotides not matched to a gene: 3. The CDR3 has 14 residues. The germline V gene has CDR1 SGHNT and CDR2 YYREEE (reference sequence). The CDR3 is CASSLGGQNYEQYF. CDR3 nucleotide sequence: TGTGCCAGCAGCTTGGGGGGACAGAACTACGAGCAGTACTTC.

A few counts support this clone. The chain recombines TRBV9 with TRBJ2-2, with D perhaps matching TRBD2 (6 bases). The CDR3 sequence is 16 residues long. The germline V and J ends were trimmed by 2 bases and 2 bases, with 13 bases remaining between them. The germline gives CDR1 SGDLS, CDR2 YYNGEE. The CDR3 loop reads CASSVGLGGNTGELFF. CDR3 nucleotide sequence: TGTGCCAGCAGCGTGGGACTGGGGGGAAACACCGGGGAGCTGTTTTTT.

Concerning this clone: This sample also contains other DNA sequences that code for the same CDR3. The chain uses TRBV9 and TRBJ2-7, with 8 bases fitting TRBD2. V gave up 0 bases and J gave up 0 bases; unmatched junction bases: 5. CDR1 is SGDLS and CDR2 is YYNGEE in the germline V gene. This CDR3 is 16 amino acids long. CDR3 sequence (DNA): TGTGCCAGCAGCGTAGGGGCTAGCGGGCTCTCCTACGAGCAGTACTTC. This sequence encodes CASSVGASGLSYEQYF.

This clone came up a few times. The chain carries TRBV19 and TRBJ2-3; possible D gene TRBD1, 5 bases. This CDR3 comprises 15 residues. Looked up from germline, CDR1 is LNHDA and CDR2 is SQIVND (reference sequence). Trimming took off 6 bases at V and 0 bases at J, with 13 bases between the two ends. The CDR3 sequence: CASRWGSSSTDTQYF. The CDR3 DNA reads TGTGCCAGTAGGTGGGGCAGTTCTAGCACAGATACGCAGTATTTT. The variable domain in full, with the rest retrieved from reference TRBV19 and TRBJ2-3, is DGGITQSPKYLFRKEGQNVTLSCEQNLNHDAMYWYRQDPGQGLRLIYYSQIVNDFQKGDIAEGYSVSREKKESFPLTVTSAQKNPTAFYLCASRWGSSSTDTQYFGPGTRLTVL.

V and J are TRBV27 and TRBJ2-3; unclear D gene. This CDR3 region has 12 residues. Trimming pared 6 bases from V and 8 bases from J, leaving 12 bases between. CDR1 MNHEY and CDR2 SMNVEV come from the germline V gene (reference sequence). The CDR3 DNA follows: TGTGCCAGCAGGCCGAATGGTAGTACGCAGTATTTT. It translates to CASRPNGSTQYF.

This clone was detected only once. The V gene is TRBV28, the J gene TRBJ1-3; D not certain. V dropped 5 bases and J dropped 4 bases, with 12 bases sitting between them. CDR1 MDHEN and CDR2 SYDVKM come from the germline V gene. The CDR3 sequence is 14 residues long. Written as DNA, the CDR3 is TGTGCCAGCAGTCGTTCTTCGGGGGGAAACACCATATATTTT. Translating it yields CASSRSSGGNTIYF.

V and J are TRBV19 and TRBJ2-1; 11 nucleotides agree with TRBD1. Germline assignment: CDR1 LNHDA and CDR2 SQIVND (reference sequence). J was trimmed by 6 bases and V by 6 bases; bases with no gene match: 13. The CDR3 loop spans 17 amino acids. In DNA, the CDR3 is TGTGCCAGTAGAAGAGGAATTGCCGGGACAGGGGGCAATGAGCAGTTCTTC. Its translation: CASRRGIAGTGGNEQFF.

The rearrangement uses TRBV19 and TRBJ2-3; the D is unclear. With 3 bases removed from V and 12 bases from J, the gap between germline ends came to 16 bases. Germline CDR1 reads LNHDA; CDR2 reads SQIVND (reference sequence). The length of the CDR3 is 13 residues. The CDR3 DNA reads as TGTGCCAGTAGTATCCCAGATACTGCTAGACAGTATTTT. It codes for CASSIPDTARQYF.

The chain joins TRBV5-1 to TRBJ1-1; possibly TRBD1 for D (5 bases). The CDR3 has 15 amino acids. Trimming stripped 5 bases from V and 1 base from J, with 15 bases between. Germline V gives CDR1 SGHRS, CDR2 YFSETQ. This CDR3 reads CASRVGAGTNTEAFF. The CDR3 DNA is TGCGCCAGCAGGGTGGGTGCGGGGACGAACACTGAAGCTTTCTTT.

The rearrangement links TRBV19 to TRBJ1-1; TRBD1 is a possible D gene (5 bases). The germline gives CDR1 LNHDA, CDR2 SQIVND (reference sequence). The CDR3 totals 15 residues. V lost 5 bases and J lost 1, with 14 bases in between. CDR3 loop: CASSDGPRANTEAFF. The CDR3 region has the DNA TGTGCCAGTAGTGACGGACCCAGGGCGAACACTGAAGCTTTCTTT. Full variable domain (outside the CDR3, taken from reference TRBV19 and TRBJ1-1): DGGITQSPKYLFRKEGQNVTLSCEQNLNHDAMYWYRQDPGQGLRLIYYSQIVNDFQKGDIAEGYSVSREKKESFPLTVTSAQKNPTAFYLCASSDGPRANTEAFFGQGTRLTVV.

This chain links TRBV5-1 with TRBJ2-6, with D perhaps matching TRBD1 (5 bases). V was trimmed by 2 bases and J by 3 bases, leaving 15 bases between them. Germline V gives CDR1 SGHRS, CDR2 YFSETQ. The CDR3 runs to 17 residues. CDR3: CASSFLLQGSGANVLTF. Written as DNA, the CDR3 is TGCGCCAGCAGCTTCCTACTCCAGGGAAGTGGGGCCAACGTCCTGACTTTC.

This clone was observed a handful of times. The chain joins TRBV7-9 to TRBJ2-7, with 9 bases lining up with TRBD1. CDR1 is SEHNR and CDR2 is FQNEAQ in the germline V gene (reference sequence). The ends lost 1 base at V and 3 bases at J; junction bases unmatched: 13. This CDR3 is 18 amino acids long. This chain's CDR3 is CASSLVGGFGTGNYEQYF. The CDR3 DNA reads TGTGCCAGCAGCTTAGTAGGGGGTTTCGGGACAGGGAACTACGAGCAGTACTTC.